Sequencing of this T cell receptor beta chain was carried out in a study of T cell repertoires in cytomegalovirus infection. Study at large: CMV infection and matching HLA type were both indicated by public TCR beta signatures. Study-wide points: HLA-C-restricted CMV clonotypes gave the most frequent clonotype in two of eight donors.

The CDR3 covers 14 residues. Germline V gene lookup returns CDR1 SGHRS and CDR2 YFSETQ. V was trimmed by 3 bases and J by 4 bases, leaving 13 bases between them. Comment on this clonotype: Its matching antigen is unknown.

TCRdb redid the calling of the reads with MiXCR, one entry per CDR3 protein. The table has roughly 150,000 distinct CDR3 sequences, more than 25% seen once. The clonotype originates from a human donor in good health (CMV status not recorded). Some clones in this sample may be carry-over from other donors' samples. The chain is built from TRBV5-1 and TRBJ1-1; D is ambiguous. Sample: CD8+ T cells from cultured PBMCs, taken from culture after CMV antigen stimulation. CDR3 nucleotide sequence: TGCGCCAGCAGCTCCTGGGTGGACGGCACTGAAGCTTTCTTT. It codes for CASSSWVDGTEAFF.